This is a list of T cell receptor beta chains from one sample in a study of blood T cell repertoires in COVID-19. TCRdb keeps only in-frame clones here, not all; method: immunoSEQ multiplex PCR. The sample lists some 150,000 clones, 80% to 90% occurring once. Specimen: peripheral blood. The receptor set was obtained from a woman between 50 and 59 years old with acute or convalescent COVID-19. The CDR3 runs from the conserved cysteine through the conserved F or W. Each record gives: V gene, CDR3 length, J gene, clone size, D gene, CDR3 DNA, CDR3 protein. The D gene is left open where the match is weak. Size values are once, few and many counts, or a class for expanded clones, and some rows have none.

v_call: TRBV6-5; cdr3_length: 13; j_call: TRBJ2-7; clone_size: NA; d_call: NA; cdr3_nt: TGTGCCAGCAGTTACTCCGACACTTACGAGCAGTACTTC; cdr3_aa: CASSYSDTYEQYF
v_call: TRBV7-2; cdr3_length: 14; j_call: TRBJ2-5; clone_size: NA; d_call: NA; cdr3_nt: TGTGCCAGTAAGGGGGGGGCAAGTCGAGAGACCCAGTACTTC; cdr3_aa: CASKGGASRETQYF
v_call: TRBV2; cdr3_length: 14; j_call: TRBJ1-5; clone_size: NA; d_call: TRBD1; cdr3_nt: TGTGCCAGCAGCGGGACAGGGAGCAATCAGCCCCAGCATTTT; cdr3_aa: CASSGTGSNQPQHF
v_call: TRBV27; cdr3_length: 14; j_call: TRBJ1-5; clone_size: NA; d_call: TRBD1; cdr3_nt: TGTGCCAGCAGTTCCAGGGGGAACAATCAGCCCCAGCATTTT; cdr3_aa: CASSSRGNNQPQHF
v_call: TRBV5-4; cdr3_length: 18; j_call: TRBJ2-6; clone_size: NA; d_call: NA; cdr3_nt: TGTGCCAGCAGCTTGGGGGGGGTACTGGGCTCTGGGGCCAACGTCCTGACTTTC; cdr3_aa: CASSLGGVLGSGANVLTF
v_call: TRBV27; cdr3_length: 16; j_call: TRBJ2-5; clone_size: NA; d_call: NA; cdr3_nt: TGTGCCAGCAGTCCTTCCCGGCGTTGGGGGGAAGAGACCCAGTACTTC; cdr3_aa: CASSPSRRWGEETQYF
v_call: TRBV15; cdr3_length: 15; j_call: TRBJ2-7; clone_size: NA; d_call: TRBD2; cdr3_nt: TGTGCCACCAGCAGAGATGGGGCGGGAGTCGACGAGCAGTACTTC; cdr3_aa: CATSRDGAGVDEQYF
v_call: TRBV19; cdr3_length: 14; j_call: TRBJ2-7; clone_size: NA; d_call: NA; cdr3_nt: TGTGCCAGTAGTGGGGCAGCCGGCTCCTACGAGCAGTACTTC; cdr3_aa: CASSGAAGSYEQYF
v_call: TRBV6-5; cdr3_length: 16; j_call: TRBJ2-7; clone_size: NA; d_call: NA; cdr3_nt: TGTGCCAGCAGTTACTCGAGGACTCGTGGGTCGTACGAGCAGTACTTC; cdr3_aa: CASSYSRTRGSYEQYF
v_call: TRBV18; cdr3_length: 17; j_call: TRBJ2-3; clone_size: NA; d_call: NA; cdr3_nt: TGTGCCAGCTCACCACCTCGTCCGGCAGGGCGACCAGATACGCAGTATTTT; cdr3_aa: CASSPPRPAGRPDTQYF
v_call: TRBV7-3; cdr3_length: 13; j_call: TRBJ2-2; clone_size: few; d_call: NA; cdr3_nt: TGTGCCAGCAGCCCGGACAGAACCGGGGAGCTGTTTTTT; cdr3_aa: CASSPDRTGELFF
v_call: TRBV10-1; cdr3_length: 14; j_call: TRBJ2-7; clone_size: NA; d_call: TRBD1; cdr3_nt: TGCGCCAGCAGTAAACCGGGACAGCGCTACGAGCAGTACTTC; cdr3_aa: CASSKPGQRYEQYF
v_call: TRBV28; cdr3_length: 13; j_call: TRBJ2-1; clone_size: many; d_call: NA; cdr3_nt: TGTGCCAGCGGACTACCCACGCCCAATGAGCAGTTCTTC; cdr3_aa: CASGLPTPNEQFF
v_call: TRBV19; cdr3_length: 14; j_call: TRBJ1-1; clone_size: NA; d_call: NA; cdr3_nt: TGTGCCAGTAGTATTGGGGGCGGTTTGGCTGAAGCTTTCTTT; cdr3_aa: CASSIGGGLAEAFF
v_call: TRBV14; cdr3_length: 18; j_call: TRBJ2-3; clone_size: NA; d_call: NA; cdr3_nt: TGTGCCAGCAGCCAAGATCGGTGGGACACCGGGAGCACAGATACGCAGTATTTT; cdr3_aa: CASSQDRWDTGSTDTQYF
v_call: TRBV28; cdr3_length: 13; j_call: TRBJ1-5; clone_size: NA; d_call: NA; cdr3_nt: TGTGCCAGCAGTTTGTTAGGCAATCAGCCCCAGCATTTT; cdr3_aa: CASSLLGNQPQHF
v_call: TRBV6-4; cdr3_length: 17; j_call: TRBJ1-5; clone_size: NA; d_call: NA; cdr3_nt: TGTGCCAGCAGTGACCCACCCCGGGTCGGGAGCAATCAGCCCCAGCATTTT; cdr3_aa: CASSDPPRVGSNQPQHF
v_call: TRBV6-4; cdr3_length: 14; j_call: TRBJ1-2; clone_size: NA; d_call: TRBD1; cdr3_nt: TGTGCCAGCACGAATTCCGGGACAGGGGGCGGCTACACCTTC; cdr3_aa: CASTNSGTGGGYTF
v_call: TRBV3-1/TRBV3-2; cdr3_length: 13; j_call: TRBJ2-7; clone_size: NA; d_call: TRBD1; cdr3_nt: TGTGCCAGCAGCCGGGACAGGGACCACGAGCAGTACTTC; cdr3_aa: CASSRDRDHEQYF
v_call: TRBV3-1/TRBV3-2; cdr3_length: 15; j_call: TRBJ2-1; clone_size: NA; d_call: TRBD2; cdr3_nt: TGTGCCAGCAGCCGGATAGCGGGGGGGCTCAATGAGCAGTTCTTC; cdr3_aa: CASSRIAGGLNEQFF
v_call: TRBV28; cdr3_length: 13; j_call: TRBJ1-2; clone_size: NA; d_call: NA; cdr3_nt: TGTGCCAGCATGGGGGGGCGCAACTATGGCTACACCTTC; cdr3_aa: CASMGGRNYGYTF
v_call: TRBV20-1; cdr3_length: 11; j_call: TRBJ2-7; clone_size: few; d_call: TRBD1; cdr3_nt: TGCAGTGCTAAGGGACAGGGGGCTCAGTACTTC; cdr3_aa: CSAKGQGAQYF
v_call: TRBV7-2; cdr3_length: 18; j_call: TRBJ2-1; clone_size: few; d_call: TRBD2; cdr3_nt: TGTGCCAGCAGCTTAGCTTTTAGCGGGGGGGGTTCCTACAATGAGCAGTTCTTC; cdr3_aa: CASSLAFSGGGSYNEQFF
v_call: TRBV4-2; cdr3_length: 15; j_call: TRBJ2-7; clone_size: NA; d_call: TRBD1; cdr3_nt: TGTGCCAGCAGCCAGGAGACAGGGGGCTCCTACGAGCAGTACTTC; cdr3_aa: CASSQETGGSYEQYF
v_call: TRBV7-9; cdr3_length: 17; j_call: TRBJ1-3; clone_size: few; d_call: NA; cdr3_nt: TGTGCCAGCAGCTTAGGGCAGGGTCTCAGGTCTGGAAACACCATATATTTT; cdr3_aa: CASSLGQGLRSGNTIYF
v_call: TRBV19; cdr3_length: 17; j_call: TRBJ1-5; clone_size: NA; d_call: NA; cdr3_nt: TGTGCCAGTAGTATTGCCCAAGGACAGTATAGCAATCAGCCCCAGCATTTT; cdr3_aa: CASSIAQGQYSNQPQHF
v_call: TRBV7-2; cdr3_length: 17; j_call: TRBJ2-3; clone_size: NA; d_call: NA; cdr3_nt: TGTGCCAGCAGCTTTCGAGTCGAGCTGATCCGCACAGATACGCAGTATTTT; cdr3_aa: CASSFRVELIRTDTQYF
v_call: TRBV29-1; cdr3_length: 10; j_call: TRBJ1-1; clone_size: NA; d_call: NA; cdr3_nt: TGCAGCGTTTTTAGCACTGAAGCTTTCTTT; cdr3_aa: CSVFSTEAFF
v_call: TRBV9; cdr3_length: 17; j_call: TRBJ2-1; clone_size: NA; d_call: TRBD2; cdr3_nt: TGTGCCAGCAGCATAAGACATAGCGGGGGGGTTCACAATGAGCAGTTCTTC; cdr3_aa: CASSIRHSGGVHNEQFF
v_call: TRBV7-2; cdr3_length: 14; j_call: TRBJ2-7; clone_size: NA; d_call: NA; cdr3_nt: TGTGCCAGCAGCGGCGGGGTCCTTGGGTACGAGCAGTACTTC; cdr3_aa: CASSGGVLGYEQYF
v_call: TRBV5-5; cdr3_length: 13; j_call: TRBJ1-6; clone_size: NA; d_call: TRBD1; cdr3_nt: TGTGCCAGCAGCGACAGGGGGGCCACGGTGGCCCACTTT; cdr3_aa: CASSDRGATVAHF
v_call: TRBV7-2; cdr3_length: 15; j_call: TRBJ2-7; clone_size: NA; d_call: TRBD2; cdr3_nt: TGTGCCAGCAGCTTAGCTCGCGGGAGGGGGGACGAGCAGTACTTC; cdr3_aa: CASSLARGRGDEQYF
v_call: TRBV18; cdr3_length: 15; j_call: TRBJ1-2; clone_size: NA; d_call: TRBD1; cdr3_nt: TGTGCCAGCTCACCACCGACAGGGACCGGCTATGGCTACACCTTC; cdr3_aa: CASSPPTGTGYGYTF
v_call: TRBV3-1/TRBV3-2; cdr3_length: 17; j_call: TRBJ1-6; clone_size: few; d_call: NA; cdr3_nt: TGTGCCAGCAGCCAAGAGGGGACAAACTCCTATAATTCACCCCTCCACTTT; cdr3_aa: CASSQEGTNSYNSPLHF
v_call: TRBV27; cdr3_length: 19; j_call: TRBJ2-6; clone_size: NA; d_call: NA; cdr3_nt: TGTGCCAGCAGTTTATCGCGCCAACTTTCTAGGTCTGGGGCCAACGTCCTGACTTTC; cdr3_aa: CASSLSRQLSRSGANVLTF
v_call: TRBV18; cdr3_length: 18; j_call: TRBJ1-4; clone_size: NA; d_call: TRBD1; cdr3_nt: TGTGCCAGCTCACCTACACAGGGGGCCCGGTCAACTAATGAAAAACTGTTTTTT; cdr3_aa: CASSPTQGARSTNEKLFF
v_call: TRBV12-5; cdr3_length: 13; j_call: TRBJ1-1; clone_size: NA; d_call: NA; cdr3_nt: TGTGCTAGTGGTCTCGAGGAGGGCACTGAAGCTTTCTTT; cdr3_aa: CASGLEEGTEAFF
v_call: TRBV7-3; cdr3_length: 14; j_call: TRBJ2-5; clone_size: NA; d_call: TRBD1; cdr3_nt: TGTGCCAGCAGCCCCATGGGACAGAAAGAGACCCAGTACTTC; cdr3_aa: CASSPMGQKETQYF
v_call: TRBV9; cdr3_length: 15; j_call: TRBJ2-1; clone_size: few; d_call: NA; cdr3_nt: TGTGCCAGCAGCGTGCGGGACTCGGGTGGAAATGAGCAGTTCTTC; cdr3_aa: CASSVRDSGGNEQFF
v_call: TRBV6-5; cdr3_length: 15; j_call: TRBJ2-1; clone_size: NA; d_call: TRBD2; cdr3_nt: TGTGCCAGCTGCCCTAGCGGGGGGTTCCTGGGTGAGCAGTTCTTC; cdr3_aa: CASCPSGGFLGEQFF
v_call: TRBV23-1; cdr3_length: 13; j_call: TRBJ1-1; clone_size: few; d_call: NA; cdr3_nt: TGCGCCAGCAGTCATGCACAGAACACTGAAGCTTTCTTT; cdr3_aa: CASSHAQNTEAFF
v_call: TRBV21-1; cdr3_length: 18; j_call: TRBJ1-2; clone_size: NA; d_call: NA; cdr3_nt: TGTGCCAGCAGCACACTAGGCAGGCTTAGGCCTTTTAACTATGGCTACACCTTC; cdr3_aa: CASSTLGRLRPFNYGYTF
v_call: TRBV7-2; cdr3_length: 15; j_call: TRBJ2-7; clone_size: once; d_call: TRBD1; cdr3_nt: TGTGCCAGCAGCATCGGACAGGCTTCGGTCTACGAGCAGTACTTC; cdr3_aa: CASSIGQASVYEQYF
v_call: TRBV6-2/TRBV6-3; cdr3_length: 15; j_call: TRBJ2-3; clone_size: NA; d_call: TRBD2; cdr3_nt: TGTGCCAGCAGCCGTAGCGGGGGGGCGTCAGATACGCAGTATTTT; cdr3_aa: CASSRSGGASDTQYF
v_call: TRBV19; cdr3_length: 15; j_call: TRBJ2-2; clone_size: NA; d_call: NA; cdr3_nt: TGTGCCAGTAGAACCGGACAGTTGAACACCGGGGAGCTGTTTTTT; cdr3_aa: CASRTGQLNTGELFF